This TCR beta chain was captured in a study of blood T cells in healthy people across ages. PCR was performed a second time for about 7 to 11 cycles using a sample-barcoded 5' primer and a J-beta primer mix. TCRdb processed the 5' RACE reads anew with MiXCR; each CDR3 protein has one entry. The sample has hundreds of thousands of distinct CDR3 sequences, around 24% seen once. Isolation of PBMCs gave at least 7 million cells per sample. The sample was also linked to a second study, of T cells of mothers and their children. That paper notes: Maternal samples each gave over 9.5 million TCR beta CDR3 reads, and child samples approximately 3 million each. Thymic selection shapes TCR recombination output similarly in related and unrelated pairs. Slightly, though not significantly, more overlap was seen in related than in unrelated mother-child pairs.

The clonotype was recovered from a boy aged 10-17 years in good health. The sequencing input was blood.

The CDR3 DNA follows: TGCGCCAGCAGCTTGGTTGGACAGGGCGGATGGACCAAAAACATTCAGTACTTC. The encoded protein is CASSLVGQGGWTKNIQYF. The J gene is TRBJ2-4, the V gene TRBV5-1, with 8 bases fitting TRBD1. CDR3 size: 18 residues. The junction had 10 bases not matched to a gene; V was cut back by 0 bases and J by 2 bases. Germline loops: CDR1 SGHRS, CDR2 YFSETQ.